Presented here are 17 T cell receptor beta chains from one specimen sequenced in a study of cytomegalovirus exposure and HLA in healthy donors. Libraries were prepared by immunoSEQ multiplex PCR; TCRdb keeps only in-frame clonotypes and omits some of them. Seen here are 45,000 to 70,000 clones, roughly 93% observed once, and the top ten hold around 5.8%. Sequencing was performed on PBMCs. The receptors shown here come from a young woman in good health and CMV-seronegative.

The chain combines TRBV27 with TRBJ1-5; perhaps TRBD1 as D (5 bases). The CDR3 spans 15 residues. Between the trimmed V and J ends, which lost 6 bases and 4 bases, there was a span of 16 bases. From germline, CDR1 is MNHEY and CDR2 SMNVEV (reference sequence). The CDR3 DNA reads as TGTGCCAGCAGACTTTTTGGACAACTTAATCAGCCCCAGCATTTT. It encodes CASRLFGQLNQPQHF.

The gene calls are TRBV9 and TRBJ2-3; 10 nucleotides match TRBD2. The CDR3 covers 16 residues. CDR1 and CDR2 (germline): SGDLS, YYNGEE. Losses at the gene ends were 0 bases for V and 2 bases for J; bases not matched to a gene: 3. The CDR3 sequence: CASSVVSGGPTDTQYF. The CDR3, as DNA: TGTGCCAGCAGCGTAGTTAGCGGGGGGCCCACAGATACGCAGTATTTT.

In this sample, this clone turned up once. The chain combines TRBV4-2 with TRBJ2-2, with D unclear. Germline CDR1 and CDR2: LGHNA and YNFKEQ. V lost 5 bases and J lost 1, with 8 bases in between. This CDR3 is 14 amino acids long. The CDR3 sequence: CASSLPRNTGELFF. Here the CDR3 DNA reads TGTGCCAGCAGCTTACCGAGGAACACCGGGGAGCTGTTTTTT.

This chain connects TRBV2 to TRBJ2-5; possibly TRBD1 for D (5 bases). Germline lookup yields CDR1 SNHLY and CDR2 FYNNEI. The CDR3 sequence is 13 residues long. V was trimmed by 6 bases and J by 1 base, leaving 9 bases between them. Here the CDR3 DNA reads TGTGCCAGCAGAGGGGTCTTCCAAGAGACCCAGTACTTC. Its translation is CASRGVFQETQYF.

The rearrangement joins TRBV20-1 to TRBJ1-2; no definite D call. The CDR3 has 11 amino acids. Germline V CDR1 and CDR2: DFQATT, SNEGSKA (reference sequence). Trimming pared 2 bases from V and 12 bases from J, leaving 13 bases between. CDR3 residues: CSARIRGYHTF. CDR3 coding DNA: TGCAGTGCTAGAATTCGGGGTTACCACACCTTC.

CDR3 nucleotides: TGCGCCAGCAGCGTGGCACCGACTAGCGGCTCGAACACCGGGGAGCTGTTTTTT. This sequence encodes CASSVAPTSGSNTGELFF. The chain links TRBV5-1 to TRBJ2-2; 9 nucleotides match TRBD2. Germline CDR1 SGHRS, CDR2 YFSETQ. The CDR3 spans 18 residues. After removal of 4 bases from V and 0 bases from J, the junction contained 10 bases not matched to a gene.

CDR3 region: CASSPPPSGQSLGNIQYF. The CDR3 coding sequence is TGTGCCAGCTCACCACCCCCCTCTGGACAGTCCTTGGGGAACATTCAGTACTTC. The chain is built from TRBV18 and TRBJ2-4; a weak D match, TRBD1 (6 bases). The V and J ends lost 0 bases and 7 bases respectively, with 22 bases between them. The CDR3 is 18 residues long. Germline-derived CDR1 and CDR2 are KGHSH and LQKENI.

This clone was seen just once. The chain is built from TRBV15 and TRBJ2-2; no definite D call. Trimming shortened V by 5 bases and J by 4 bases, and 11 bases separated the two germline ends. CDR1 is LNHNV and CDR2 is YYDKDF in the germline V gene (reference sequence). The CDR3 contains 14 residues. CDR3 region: CATSPARVTGELFF. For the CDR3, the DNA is TGTGCCACCAGCCCAGCCCGGGTCACCGGGGAGCTGTTTTTT. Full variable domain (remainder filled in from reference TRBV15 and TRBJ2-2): DAMVIQNPRYQVTQFGKPVTLSCSQTLNHNVMYWYQQKSSQAPKLLFHYYDKDFNNEADTPDNFQSRRPNTSFCFLDIRSPGLGDTAMYLCATSPARVTGELFFGEGSRLTVL.

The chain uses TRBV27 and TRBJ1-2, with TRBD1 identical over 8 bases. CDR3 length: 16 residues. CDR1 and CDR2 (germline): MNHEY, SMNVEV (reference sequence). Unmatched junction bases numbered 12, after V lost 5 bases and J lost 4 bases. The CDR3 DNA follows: TGTGCCAGCAGTCTAGAGGACAGGGCAGACCTCTATGGCTACACCTTC. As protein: CASSLEDRADLYGYTF.

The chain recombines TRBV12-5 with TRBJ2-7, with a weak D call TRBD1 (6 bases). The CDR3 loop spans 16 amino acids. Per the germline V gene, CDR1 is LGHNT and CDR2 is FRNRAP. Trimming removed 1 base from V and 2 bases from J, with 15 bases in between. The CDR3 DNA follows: TGTGCTAGTGGTTTGGCCACCAGGACAGTCCCCTACGAGCAGTACGTC. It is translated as CASGLATRTVPYEQYV.

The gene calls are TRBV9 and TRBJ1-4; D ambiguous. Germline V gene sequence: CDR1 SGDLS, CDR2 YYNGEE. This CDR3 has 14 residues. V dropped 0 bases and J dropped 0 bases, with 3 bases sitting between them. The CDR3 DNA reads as TGTGCCAGCAGCGTAGGCGCAACTAATGAAAAACTGTTTTTT. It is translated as CASSVGATNEKLFF.

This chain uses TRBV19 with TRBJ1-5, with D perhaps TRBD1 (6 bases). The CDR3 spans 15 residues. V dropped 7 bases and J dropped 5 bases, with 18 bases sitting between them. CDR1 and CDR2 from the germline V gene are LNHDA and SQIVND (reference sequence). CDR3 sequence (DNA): TGTGCCAGTACCCTGGGGCAGGGGATGGATCAGCCCCAGCATTTT. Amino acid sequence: CASTLGQGMDQPQHF.

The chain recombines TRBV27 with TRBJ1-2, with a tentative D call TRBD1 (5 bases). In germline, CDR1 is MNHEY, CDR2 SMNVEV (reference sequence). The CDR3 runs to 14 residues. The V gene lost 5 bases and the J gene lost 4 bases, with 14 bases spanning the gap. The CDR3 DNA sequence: TGTGCCAGCAGTCGGATCGGGGGTGTCTATGGCTACACCTTC. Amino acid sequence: CASSRIGGVYGYTF.

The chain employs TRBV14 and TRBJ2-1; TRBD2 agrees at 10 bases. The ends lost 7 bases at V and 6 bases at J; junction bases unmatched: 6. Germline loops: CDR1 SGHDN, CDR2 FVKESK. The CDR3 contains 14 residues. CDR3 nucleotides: TGTGCCAGCAAACGGACTAGCGGATCCAATGAGCAGTTCTTC. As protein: CASKRTSGSNEQFF.

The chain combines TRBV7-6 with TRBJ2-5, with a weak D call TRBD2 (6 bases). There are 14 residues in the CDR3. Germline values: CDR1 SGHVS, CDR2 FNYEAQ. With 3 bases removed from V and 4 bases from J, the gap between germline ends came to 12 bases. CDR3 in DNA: TGTGCCAGCAGCTTGGGTCTGGGAGGAGAGACCCAGTACTTC. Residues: CASSLGLGGETQYF.

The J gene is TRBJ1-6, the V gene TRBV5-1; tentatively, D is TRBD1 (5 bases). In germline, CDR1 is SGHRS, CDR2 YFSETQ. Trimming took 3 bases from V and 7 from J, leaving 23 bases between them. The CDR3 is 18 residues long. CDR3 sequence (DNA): TGCGCCAGCAGCTCCGGGCGGGACCTCAGAGACCCAAATTCACCCCTCCACTTT. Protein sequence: CASSSGRDLRDPNSPLHF.

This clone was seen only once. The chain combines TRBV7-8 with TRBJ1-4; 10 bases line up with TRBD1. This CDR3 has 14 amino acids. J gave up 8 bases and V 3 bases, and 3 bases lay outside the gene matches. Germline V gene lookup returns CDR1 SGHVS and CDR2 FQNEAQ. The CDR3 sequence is CASSFGTGEEKLFF. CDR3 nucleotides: TGTGCCAGCAGCTTCGGGACAGGGGAAGAAAAACTGTTTTTT.